This T cell receptor (gamma chain) was recorded in a study of gamma-delta T cells after stem cell transplantation. This clone ranks as large. TCRdb re-called clones from the RT-PCR reads via CATT. The repertoire holds some 560 gamma-chain clones, with approximately 16% as singletons. The V gene end was trimmed by 3 bases and the J gene end by 4 bases; junction bases not matched to a gene: 3. The CDR3 is 16 residues long. The V gene's germline CDR1 is GITISATS and CDR2 ISYDGTV (reference sequence). Sequences were obtained from gamma-delta T cells. This TCR came from a human donor. It is not recorded whose cells these are; they may come from a transplant donor. The chain has TRGV9 and TRGJP. The J gene is not listed in TCRdb, so it was assigned here from a DNA match to germline. The DNA of the CDR3 is TGTGCCTTGTGGGAGCCCCAAGAGTTGGGCAAAAAAATCAAGGTATTT. It yields the protein CALWEPQELGKKIKVF.